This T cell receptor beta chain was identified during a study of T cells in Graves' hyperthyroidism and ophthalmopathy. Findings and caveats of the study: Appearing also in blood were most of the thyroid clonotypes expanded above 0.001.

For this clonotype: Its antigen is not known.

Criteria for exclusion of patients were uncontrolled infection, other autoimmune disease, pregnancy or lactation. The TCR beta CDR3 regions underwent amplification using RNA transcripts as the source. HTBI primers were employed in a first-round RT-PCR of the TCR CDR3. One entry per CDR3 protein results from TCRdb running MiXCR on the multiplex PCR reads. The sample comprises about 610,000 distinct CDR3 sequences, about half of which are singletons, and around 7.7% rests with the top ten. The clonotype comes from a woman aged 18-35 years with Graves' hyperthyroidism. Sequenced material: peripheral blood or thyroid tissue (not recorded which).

The CDR3 loop reads CASSFDSYTF. The CDR3 DNA sequence: TGTGCCAGCAGTTTTGACAGCTACACCTTC. This chain joins TRBV6-6 and TRBJ1-2; no clear D. The CDR3 is made up of 10 amino acids. V was pared by 4 bases and J by 9 bases, with 6 bases between. Germline V gives CDR1 MNHNY, CDR2 SVGAGI (reference sequence).